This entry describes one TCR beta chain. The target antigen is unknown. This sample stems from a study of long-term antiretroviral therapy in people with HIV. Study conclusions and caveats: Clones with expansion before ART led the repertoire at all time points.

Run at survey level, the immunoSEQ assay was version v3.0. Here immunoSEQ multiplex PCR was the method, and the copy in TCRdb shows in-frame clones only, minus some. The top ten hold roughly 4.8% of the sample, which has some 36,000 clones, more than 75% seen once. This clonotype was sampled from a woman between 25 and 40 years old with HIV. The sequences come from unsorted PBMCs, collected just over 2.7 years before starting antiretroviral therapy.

The CDR3: CASSYSSRVNTEAFF. The CDR3 DNA sequence: TGTGCCAGCAGTTACAGTTCCAGAGTTAACACTGAAGCTTTCTTT. V gene TRBV6-6 combines with J gene TRBJ1-1; D is undetermined. Germline CDR1 is MNHNY and CDR2 is SVGAGI (reference sequence). V was pared by 2 bases and J by 2 bases, with 12 bases between. The CDR3 runs to 15 residues.